This T cell receptor beta chain was documented in a study of monozygotic twins with cystic fibrosis (dated by TCRdb to the early 2020s). About the investigation overall: Barcoded libraries were made from 2.5 to 3 micrograms of fragmented DNA using approximately 14 PCR cycles. To assess genetic influence on V and J gene usage, the study compared TCR beta repertoires within and across 16 monozygotic twin pairs with cystic fibrosis. Made up mostly of children and adolescents, the cohort included ten female and six male twin pairs ranging in age from about 2.0 to 36.4 years, with a median of roughly 9 years. On the day blood was drawn, the twins' weight-for-height and FEVPerc (FEV1 disease centile) were ranked against those of the 800 to 1,100 cohort participants. Data for three of the twin pairs had been reported previously in another context. General conclusions and limits of the study: The cohort was small, and the number of shared CDR3s showed no association with age, concordance or disease severity. Simpson clonality was generally low (median about 0.0087), suggesting a naive-dominated repertoire, with higher clonality in the most severely affected patients. Nucleotide-identical clonotype sharing was significantly higher within monozygotic CF twin pairs than between unrelated CF individuals (P = 0.000026, Mann-Whitney). In 13 of 16 pairs, V gene usage most closely resembled the co-twin's, and the same held for J usage in 8 of 16 pairs, a pattern suggesting genetic constraints.

The CDR3 starts with the cysteine, ends with the phenylalanine, and has 15 residues. Only CDR3 DNA remains: 45 bases, in frame from the first base. Here V drops 8 bases and J drops 5 bases, and the junction holds 4 bases not matched to any gene. The germline V gene provides CDR1 SNHLY and CDR2 FYNNEI. TCR beta CDR3 regions were amplified by multiplex PCR using the immunoSEQ immune profiling system, following the manufacturer's instructions. Sequencing was performed on an Illumina NextSeq system. As for how the authors treated the data: Sequence data were processed on the immunoSEQ Analyzer platform, and clonality was calculated as the square root of Simpson's index of productive rearrangements. V and J usage similarity was measured by Jensen-Shannon distance, and CDR3 generation probabilities were computed with OLGA. The immuneACCESS database (August 2020) and VDJdb (December 2020) were searched for shared CDR3 sequences. The source is immuneACCESS, and TCRdb retained only in-frame sequences with V and J called. Part of the clones is not carried over; for the studies checked, unresolved V genes explain less than half of this, and the remainder is unexplained. V and J calls and clone size are copied from that table; D and trimming were computed from the DNA. Present in this sample are about 7,500 clones, around 94% of which were seen just once. The ten biggest clones cover around 0.58% of the sample.

The twin pairs came from the European Cystic Fibrosis Twin and Sibling Study Cohort, which recruited patients from 150 to 200 CF clinics across 14 European countries. Zygosity and CFTR genotype were confirmed in-house, and zygosity was tested by multiplex PCR of nine short tandem repeat loci. Peripheral blood was sampled from each twin, and clinical parameters were recorded on the day of blood sampling. Phenol/chloroform extraction was used to isolate genomic DNA from peripheral blood cells, and the DNA was then kept in TE buffer at 4 degrees C. As concerns this clone: Its cognate antigen has yet to be identified. No base quality information exists; no much larger clone differs at one position.

The sequencing sample was made of blood. The sequence joins TRBV2 to TRBJ2-2; TRBD2 agrees with 14 junctional bases. This receptor was obtained from a boy between 2 and 10 years old with cystic fibrosis. The CDR3 sequence is CASRGLAGETGELFF. In nucleotides, the sequence is TGTGCCAGCCGGGGACTAGCGGGAGAAACCGGGGAGCTGTTTTTT.